Given below is one T cell receptor beta chain in context. Its antigen is as yet unknown. These data originate in a study of T cell responses to AZD1222 COVID-19 vaccine. Study-wide results and caveats: Spike-specific TCR breadth and depth both grew after two AZD1222 doses.

Germline trimming cut 5 bases from V and 1 base from J; bases unmatched to any gene: 6. Germline values: CDR1 LGHNA, CDR2 YSLEER. This CDR3 region has 15 residues. Here immunoSEQ multiplex PCR was the method, and the copy in TCRdb shows in-frame clones only, minus some. The sample has approximately 140,000 clones, around 89% seen once. The chain has TRBV4-3 and TRBJ1-1, with 8 bases matching TRBD1. The input for sequencing was peripheral blood, taken on day 0 of AZD1222 vaccination. The sequence came from an adult in good health. The CDR3 spells CASSIRTGTNTEAFF. CDR3 DNA: TGCGCCAGCAGCATCCGGACAGGGACGAACACTGAAGCTTTCTTT.